This T cell receptor beta chain came from a study of T cell responses to AZD1222 COVID-19 vaccine. Remarks on this clone: Its antigen is not known.

The assay was immunoSEQ multiplex PCR, and TCRdb's table has in-frame clones only and misses some. The data hold 95,000 to 110,000 clones, with 70% to 90% observed a single time. The CDR3 is 14 amino acids. V was shortened by 7 bases and J by 1 base, with 12 bases between the two germline ends. Germline CDR1 and CDR2: SGHRS and YFSETQ. General study points: Repertoires were sampled only after the peak T cell response. Two doses of AZD1222 preceded a rise in Spike-specific TCR breadth and depth.

Combined were second doses at about 4 or about 12 weeks. The chain has TRBV5-1 and TRBJ2-1; D assignment may be TRBD1 or TRBD2 (5 bases each). Sequences were derived from peripheral blood, sampled 28 days after the second AZD1222 dose. The receptor was derived from an adult who received the AZD1222 COVID-19 vaccine. The chain's CDR3 is CASGGGSSYNEQFF. CDR3 coding DNA: TGCGCCAGCGGTGGGGGTAGTTCCTACAATGAGCAGTTCTTC.